This TCR beta chain was profiled in a study of shared clonotypes between healthy human individuals. General observations from the study: It was observed that 5% to 6% of naive CD4 clonotypes were shared across a few donors. Apart from blood, nothing was sampled; tissue repertoires likely differ.

Splitting of CD4+ cells produced CD45RA+ naive and CD45RA-negative memory subsets. The CDR3 has 13 residues. Trimming stripped 5 bases from V and 4 bases from J, with 11 bases between. Germline CDR1 is MNHNY and CDR2 is SVGAGI (reference sequence). A remark on this clone: Its antigen is not known.

In the original workflow: Junction-only sequences produced by ImmunoSEQ had no quality scores, so filtering differed. The data were produced by immunoSEQ multiplex PCR, yet TCRdb's version contains in-frame clones alone and is incomplete. V, J and clone size were drawn from that table, and D and trimming were deduced from the DNA. Of around 2.3 million clones detected, 95% appear once; the ten largest clones hold approximately 0.13%. This chain joins TRBV6-6 and TRBJ1-2, with D hard to call. This sequence was found in a man aged 18 to 30 in good health. Source material: naive CD4+ T cells sorted from blood. The subset denotes: CD45RA+ positively selected. This chain's CDR3 is CASSRDGPYGYTF. CDR3 sequence (DNA): TGTGCCAGCAGTCGCGACGGTCCCTATGGCTACACCTTC.